What follows are 26 T cell receptor beta chains derived from one specimen sequenced in a study of T cell repertoires in cytomegalovirus infection. TCRdb reprocessed the reads with MiXCR, giving one entry per CDR3 protein. The table records 65,000 to 90,000 distinct CDR3 sequences, more than 3% of them present only once. Specimen: PBMCs. The receptors shown here come from a human donor in good health (CMV status not recorded). Some clones in this sample may be carry-over from other donors' samples.

J is TRBJ2-7 and V is TRBV10-3; no clear D. The V end lost 10 bases, the J end lost 4 bases, and 11 bases lay between the germline ends. The CDR3 length is 11 residues. Germline V lookup: CDR1 ENHRY, CDR2 SYGVKD. CDR3 amino acids: CATSPRYEQYF. The CDR3, as DNA: TGTGCCACCTCCCCCCGGTACGAGCAGTACTTC.

The table lists this clonotype with many counts. This chain links TRBV5-4 with TRBJ2-7, with D perhaps given as TRBD1 or TRBD2 (6 bases each). Trimming left V 2 bases short and J 7 bases short, with 16 bases between. The CDR3 is 14 amino acids. Germline V gene sequence: CDR1 SGHNT, CDR2 YYREEE (reference sequence). The DNA of the CDR3 is TGTGCCAGCAGCTTCGCCGGGGGCCCGGGGGAGCAGTACTTC. Translating gives CASSFAGGPGEQYF.

This clonotype has ten or more counts. This rearrangement joins TRBV7-9 to TRBJ2-2; TRBD1 might be the D (5 bases). The germline CDR1 and CDR2 sequences are SEHNR and FQNEAQ (reference sequence). V was trimmed by 2 bases and J by 0 bases, leaving 7 bases between them. This CDR3 comprises 15 residues. Written as DNA, the CDR3 is TGTGCCAGCAGCTTAACAGGATCGAACACCGGGGAGCTGTTTTTT. The encoded protein is CASSLTGSNTGELFF.

The sample holds many counts of this clonotype. This rearrangement joins TRBV29-1 to TRBJ1-1; perhaps TRBD1 as D (5 bases). CDR3 size: 13 residues. Germline V CDR1 and CDR2: SQVTM, ANQGSEA. The V gene lost 5 bases and the J gene lost 4 bases, with 14 bases spanning the gap. The CDR3 region is CSVLRQGGTEAFF. In DNA form, the CDR3 reads TGCAGCGTTTTACGGCAGGGAGGCACTGAAGCTTTCTTT. Full variable domain (rest looked up from reference TRBV29-1 and TRBJ1-1): SAVISQKPSRDICQRGTSLTIQCQVDSQVTMMFWYRQQPGQSLTLIATANQGSEATYESGFVIDKFPISRPNLTFSTLTVSNMSPEDSSIYLCSVLRQGGTEAFFGQGTRLTVV.

This clonotype was observed at least ten times. This chain joins TRBV11-2 and TRBJ2-3; 12 positions agree with TRBD2. From germline, CDR1 is SGHAT and CDR2 FQNNGV. The CDR3 contains 15 residues. With V trimmed by 7 bases and J by 2 bases, 4 bases remained unmatched. CDR3 DNA sequence: TGTGCCAGCACCCTAGCGGGAGGGCTCACAGATACGCAGTATTTT. This codes for CASTLAGGLTDTQYF.

This clonotype was counted at least ten times. The chain couples TRBV12-3 or TRBV12-4 to TRBJ2-2; D ambiguous. The CDR3 spans 12 residues. Trimming cost V 3 bases and J 5 bases, with 4 bases left between them. DNA of the CDR3: TGTGCCAGCAGTTTCAGGACCGGGGAGCTGTTTTTT. The encoded protein is CASSFRTGELFF.

This clonotype appeared many times. The genes are TRBV7-6 and TRBJ1-1; D unresolved. The CDR3 has 13 amino acids. V lost 0 bases and J 1 base, leaving 3 bases between the germline ends. Looked up from germline, CDR1 is SGHVS and CDR2 is FNYEAQ. The CDR3 loop is CASSLAENTEAFF. The CDR3 nucleotides are TGTGCCAGCAGCTTAGCAGAGAACACTGAAGCTTTCTTT.

In this sample, this clonotype turned up a few times. The CDR3 DNA sequence: TGTGCCAGCAAGGATGGGGGGCCCAGGAATGAGCAGTTCTTC. Translating it yields CASKDGGPRNEQFF. The V call is TRBV6-2 or TRBV6-3, the J call TRBJ2-1, with D perhaps matching TRBD1 or TRBD2 (6 bases each). Germline lookup yields CDR1 MNHEY and CDR2 SVGEGT. This CDR3 is 14 amino acids long. The V end was cut by 7 bases, the J end by 7 bases, with 17 bases between.

The V call is TRBV7-2, the J call TRBJ2-7; D is unresolved. This CDR3 comprises 13 residues. V shed 4 bases and J shed 5 bases, with 12 bases lying between them. Germline CDR1 SGHTA, CDR2 FQGNSA. The CDR3 DNA is TGTGCCAGCAGCTACATCTTAGGCGACGAGCAGTACTTC. Translation: CASSYILGDEQYF.

In its sample, this clonotype was seen many times. V is TRBV5-5 and J is TRBJ2-7, with D unclear. Trimming took off 0 bases at V and 6 bases at J, with 10 bases between the two ends. The CDR3 is 13 amino acids. CDR1 and CDR2 (germline): SGHKS, YYEKEE (reference sequence). CDR3 sequence (DNA): TGTGCCAGCAGCTTGGAAGGAGACCGCGAGCAGTACTTC. Translating gives CASSLEGDREQYF. Drawing the rest from reference TRBV5-5 and TRBJ2-7, the complete variable domain is DAGVTQSPTHLIKTRGQQVTLRCSPISGHKSVSWYQQVLGQGPQFIFQYYEKEERGRGNFPDRFSARQFPNYSSELNVNALLLGDSALYLCASSLEGDREQYFGPGTRLTVT.

This clonotype was seen repeatedly, ten times or more. The V and J genes are TRBV4-3 and TRBJ2-3, with 7 bases that match TRBD2. CDR1 is LGHNA and CDR2 is YSLEER in the germline V gene. Trimming cost V 2 bases and J 5 bases; bases outside gene matches: 16. The CDR3 runs to 18 residues. CDR3 DNA: TGCGCCAGCAGCCAATACTACCCAGAGGGAGGGGCATTAGATACGCAGTATTTT. Its protein product is CASSQYYPEGGALDTQYF.

The sample holds many counts of this clonotype. A read error may account for a junction end that differs from germline. J is TRBJ1-5 and V is TRBV7-2; no reliable D call. CDR1 is SGHTA, CDR2 FQGNSA, per germline. There are 14 residues in the CDR3. The CDR3 DNA sequence: TGTGCCAACAGCCTAGGGAAGGGCTCTCAGCCCCAGCATTTT. Translated, it gives CANSLGKGSQPQHF.

This clonotype was found many times. The V gene is TRBV7-2, the J gene TRBJ2-5; D is uncertain. CDR1 and CDR2 from the germline V gene are SGHTA and FQGNSA. V gave up 0 bases and J gave up 4 bases, with 9 bases separating them. The CDR3 is 14 residues long. CDR3 DNA sequence: TGTGCCAGCAGCTTAGCCCCGCAGTCAGAGACCCAGTACTTC. This sequence encodes CASSLAPQSETQYF.

There are many counts of this clonotype. The chain recombines TRBV7-2 with TRBJ2-7; 7 bases fit TRBD2. Per germline, CDR1 SGHTA and CDR2 FQGNSA. V trimming: 5 bases; J trimming: 1 base; junction bases outside the gene matches: 5. The CDR3 loop spans 14 amino acids. The CDR3 spells CASSRTSLSYEQYF. CDR3 DNA sequence: TGTGCCAGCAGCCGGACTAGTTTGTCCTACGAGCAGTACTTC.

This clonotype has ten or more counts. The chain is built from TRBV7-2 and TRBJ1-4; D is undetermined. CDR1 and CDR2 from the germline V gene are SGHTA and FQGNSA. V lost 2 bases and J lost 8, with 9 bases in between. This CDR3 is 13 amino acids long. The CDR3 sequence: CASSLTRVEKLFF. The CDR3 DNA is TGTGCCAGCAGCTTAACCCGGGTCGAAAAACTGTTTTTT.

This clonotype was seen ten or more times. In DNA, the CDR3 is TGTGCCAGCAGCTTTCAGGAGTCCGGCTATGAGCAGTTCTTC. This codes for CASSFQESGYEQFF. The chain uses TRBV7-2 and TRBJ2-1, with no clear D. The V end lost 3 bases, the J end lost 8 bases, and 14 bases lay between the germline ends. Germline loops: CDR1 SGHTA, CDR2 FQGNSA. The CDR3 covers 14 residues.

This clonotype has ten or more counts. The V and J genes are TRBV12-5 and TRBJ1-1, with 7 positions matching TRBD1. Trimming removed 4 bases from V and 10 bases from J; junction bases left unmatched: 6. Germline V gives CDR1 LGHNT, CDR2 FRNRAP. The CDR3 contains 12 residues. The CDR3 DNA follows: TGTGCTAGTGGTTCCCAGACAGGGAGAGCTTTCTTT. Encoded protein: CASGSQTGRAFF.

This clonotype was counted at least ten times. V is TRBV12-3 or TRBV12-4 and J is TRBJ1-1, with D unresolved. V was shortened by 3 bases and J by 1 base, with 18 bases between the two germline ends. The CDR3 totals 17 residues. The DNA of the CDR3 is TGTGCCAGCAGTTTTAGTTCCGGCCACGGTGGGAACACTGAAGCTTTCTTT. It is translated as CASSFSSGHGGNTEAFF.

The table lists this clonotype with many counts. J is TRBJ2-3 and V is TRBV28; no firm D call. This CDR3 spans 14 amino acids. The germline CDR1 and CDR2 sequences are MDHEN and SYDVKM. V shed 8 bases and J shed 6 bases, with 18 bases lying between them. The DNA for the CDR3 is TGTGCCAGCCGTCGGGTTTCAACAGTCGATACGCAGTATTTT. Residues: CASRRVSTVDTQYF.

This clonotype showed up many times. This rearrangement joins TRBV7-2 to TRBJ1-2; TRBD1 might be the D (6 bases). The germline V gene encodes CDR1 SGHTA and CDR2 FQGNSA. The V gene lost 5 bases and the J gene lost 4 bases, with 8 bases spanning the gap. The CDR3 has 12 amino acids. CDR3 sequence reads: CASSGTLYGYTF. CDR3 bases: TGTGCCAGCAGCGGGACACTCTATGGCTACACCTTC.

At least ten counts were recorded for this clonotype. The CDR3 bases are TGTGCCAGCATCAGCAACAATCAGCCCCAGCATTTT. It codes for CASISNNQPQHF. This chain links TRBV28 with TRBJ1-5; D not resolved. Trimming took 7 bases from V and 3 from J, leaving 7 bases between them. Germline V CDR1 and CDR2: MDHEN, SYDVKM. The CDR3 loop spans 12 amino acids.

In its sample, this clonotype was seen many times. V and J are TRBV7-2 and TRBJ2-3; 8 nucleotides align to TRBD1. CDR3 length: 16 amino acids. J lost 1 base, V lost 2 bases, and 5 bases had no gene match. From germline, CDR1 is SGHTA and CDR2 FQGNSA. CDR3 in amino acids: CASSLKTTGGTDTQYF. For the CDR3, the DNA is TGTGCCAGCAGCTTAAAAACGACAGGGGGCACAGATACGCAGTATTTT.

There are many counts of this clonotype. The rearrangement links TRBV7-2 to TRBJ2-2; D ambiguous. Trimming stripped 1 base from V and 3 bases from J, with 6 bases between. Looked up from germline, CDR1 is SGHTA and CDR2 is FQGNSA. The CDR3 spans 14 residues. The CDR3 loop reads CASSLDGHTGELFF. CDR3 nucleotide sequence: TGTGCCAGCAGCTTAGACGGGCACACCGGGGAGCTGTTTTTT. Full variable domain (rest looked up from reference TRBV7-2 and TRBJ2-2): GAGVSQSPSNKVTEKGKDVELRCDPISGHTALYWYRQSLGQGLEFLIYFQGNSAPDKSGLPSDRFSAERTGGSVSTLTIQRTQQEDSAVYLCASSLDGHTGELFFGEGSRLTVL.

By sample share, this clonotype is medium-sized. CDR3 in amino acids: CASSPRRGAGEETQYF. Here the CDR3 DNA reads TGTGCCAGCAGCCCGCGACGGGGGGCCGGTGAGGAGACCCAGTACTTC. V and J are TRBV7-2 and TRBJ2-5; perhaps TRBD2 as D (7 bases). The CDR3 is 16 amino acids. The V end lost 5 bases, the J end lost 5 bases, and 21 bases lay between the germline ends. Germline loops: CDR1 SGHTA, CDR2 FQGNSA.

This clonotype has ten or more counts. The rearrangement joins TRBV7-2 to TRBJ2-2; 7 positions match TRBD2. Germline CDR1 reads SGHTA; CDR2 reads FQGNSA. V lost 5 bases, J lost 8 bases, and 11 bases stayed unmatched. There are 15 residues in the CDR3. The CDR3 loop is CASSRTLAARGELFF. The CDR3 DNA follows: TGTGCCAGCAGCCGAACCCTAGCGGCGCGAGGGGAGCTGTTTTTT.

This clonotype was seen at least ten times. The chain links TRBV5-4 to TRBJ1-2; D not resolved. The CDR3 spans 13 residues. Trimming removed 7 bases at V and 4 bases at J, with 14 bases between. The germline gives CDR1 SGHNT, CDR2 YYREEE (reference sequence). CDR3 sequence: CASGNSLSYGYTF. As DNA, the CDR3 is TGTGCCAGCGGAAACAGCCTTAGCTATGGCTACACCTTC.